This TCR beta chain was captured by sequencing in a study of blood T cell repertoires in COVID-19 (dated by TCRdb to 2020 to 2022). For the study in its entirety: Collaborator samples came from the United States, Italy and Spain and covered acute and convalescent phases of COVID-19. Sample metadata almost always included a de-identified subject ID, COVID-19 status, age in years and sex. The repertoires were released in a freely available public database intended as a resource for research on the immune response to SARS-CoV-2. The samples were drawn from two sources: the first 160 participants of the ongoing ImmuneRACE study, and over 950 subjects contributed by 6 global collaborators. Deeply sampled blood TCRbeta repertoires from subjects exposed to, actively infected with, or recovered from COVID-19 were included in the dataset. Where available, HLA class I and class II types were obtained from metadata supplied by the sample provider rather than from assay-based typing. The prospective study material was composed of cDNA or gDNA derived from T cells, B-cell-depleted T cells, or PBMCs.

TCRbeta CDR3 regions were amplified from genomic DNA using the immunoSEQ Assay, a bias-controlled multiplex PCR. As for the authors' bioinformatics: Within the assay, amplification of reference gene primers was used to estimate how many nucleated cells each sample contained. To quantify the absolute abundance of each unique TCRbeta CDR3 rearrangement, sequence reads were collapsed and filtered. For each sample, productive Simpson clonality was calculated by taking the square root of Simpson's diversity index across productive rearrangements. Sourced from immuneACCESS, this table was stored by TCRdb with only in-frame sequences that have V and J called. A share of the clones is absent; for the studies checked, an unresolved V gene accounts for under half, and the remainder has no known explanation. Clone size and the V and J calls come from that table; the DNA yielded D and trimming. This sample has 240,000 or so clones in its table, and roughly 82% of those were observed once. The top ten hold 9% to 15% of the sample.

Details on this clone: No cognate antigen has been identified for it. No base-level quality is on record; no much larger clone is a single base apart.

Between the V and J ends, shortened by 5 bases and 2 bases respectively, the junction contains 10 bases. From its cysteine to its phenylalanine, the CDR3 spans 12 amino acids. Of all the DNA, just the CDR3 is kept, 36 bases in frame from base 1. The germline V gene gives CDR1 as SQVTM and CDR2 as ANQGSEA. Paper-wide results and their limitations: Clinical and demographic metadata were provided uncurated, with the amount varying by source and participant.

Whole blood was collected in K2EDTA tubes by collaborating institutions according to the institutions' own protocols. For TCRbeta analysis, collaborators shipped samples in one of three forms: frozen whole blood, isolated PBMCs, or DNA extracted from either of those sample types. This clonotype originated in a man older than 75 with acute or convalescent COVID-19. The receptor chain draws on TRBV29-1 and TRBJ2-7, with the D segment identity uncertain. The sample comprised peripheral blood. Read as DNA, the sequence is TGCAGCGTTAGCGAAGGCGCCTACGAGCAGTACTTC. It specifies CSVSEGAYEQYF.